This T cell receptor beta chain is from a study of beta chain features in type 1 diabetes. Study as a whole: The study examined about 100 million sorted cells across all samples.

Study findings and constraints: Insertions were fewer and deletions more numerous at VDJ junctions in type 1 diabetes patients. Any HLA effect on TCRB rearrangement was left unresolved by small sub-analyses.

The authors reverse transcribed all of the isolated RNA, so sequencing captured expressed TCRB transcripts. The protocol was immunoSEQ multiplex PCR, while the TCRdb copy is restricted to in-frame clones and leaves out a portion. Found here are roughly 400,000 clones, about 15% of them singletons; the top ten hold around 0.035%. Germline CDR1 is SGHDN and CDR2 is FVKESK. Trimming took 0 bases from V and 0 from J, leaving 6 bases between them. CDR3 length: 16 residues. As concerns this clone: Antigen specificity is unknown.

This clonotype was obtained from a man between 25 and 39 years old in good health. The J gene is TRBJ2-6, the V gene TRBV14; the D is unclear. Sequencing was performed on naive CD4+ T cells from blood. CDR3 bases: TGTGCCAGCAGCCAAGATTCCGACTCTGGGGCCAACGTCCTGACTTTC. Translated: CASSQDSDSGANVLTF.